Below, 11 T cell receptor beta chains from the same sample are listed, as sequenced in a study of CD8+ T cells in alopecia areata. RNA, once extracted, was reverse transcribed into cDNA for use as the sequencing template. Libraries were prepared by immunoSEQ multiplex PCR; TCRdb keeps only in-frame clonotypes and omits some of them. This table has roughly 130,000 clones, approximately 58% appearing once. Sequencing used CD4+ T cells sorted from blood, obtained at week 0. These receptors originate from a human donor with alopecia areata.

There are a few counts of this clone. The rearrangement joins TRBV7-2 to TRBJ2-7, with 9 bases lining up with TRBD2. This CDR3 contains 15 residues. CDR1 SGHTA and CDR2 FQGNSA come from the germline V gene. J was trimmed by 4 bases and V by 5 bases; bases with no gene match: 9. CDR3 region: CASSINSGRAYEQYF. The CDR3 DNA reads TGTGCCAGCAGCATTAATAGCGGGAGAGCTTACGAGCAGTACTTC.

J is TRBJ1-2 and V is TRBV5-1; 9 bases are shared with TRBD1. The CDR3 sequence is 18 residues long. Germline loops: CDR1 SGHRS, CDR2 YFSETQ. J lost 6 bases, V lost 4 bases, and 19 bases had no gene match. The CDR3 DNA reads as TGCGCCAGCAGCCTGCCTCCCCGGGACAGGGTTATAGGAGATGGCTACACCTTC. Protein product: CASSLPPRDRVIGDGYTF.

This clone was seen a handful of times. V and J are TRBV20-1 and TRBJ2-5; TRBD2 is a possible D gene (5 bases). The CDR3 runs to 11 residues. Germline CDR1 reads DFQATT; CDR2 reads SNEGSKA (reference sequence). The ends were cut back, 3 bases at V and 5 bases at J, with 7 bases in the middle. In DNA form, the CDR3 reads TGCAGTGCTAGCGGGAAGGAGACCCAGTACTTC. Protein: CSASGKETQYF.

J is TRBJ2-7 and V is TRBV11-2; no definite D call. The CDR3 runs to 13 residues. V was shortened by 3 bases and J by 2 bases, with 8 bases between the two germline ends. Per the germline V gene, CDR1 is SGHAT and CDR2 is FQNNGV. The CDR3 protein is CASSFTGTYEQYF. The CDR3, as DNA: TGTGCCAGCAGCTTCACCGGAACCTACGAGCAGTACTTC.

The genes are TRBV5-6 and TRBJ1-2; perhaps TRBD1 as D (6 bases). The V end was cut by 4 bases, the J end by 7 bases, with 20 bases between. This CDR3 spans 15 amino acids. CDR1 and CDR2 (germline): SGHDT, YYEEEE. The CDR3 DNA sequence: TGTGCCAGCAGCCCCCGACAGGCCGCTTGGGGTGGCTACACCTTC. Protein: CASSPRQAAWGGYTF. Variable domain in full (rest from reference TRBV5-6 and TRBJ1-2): DAGVTQSPTHLIKTRGQQVTLRCSPKSGHDTVSWYQQALGQGPQFIFQYYEEEERQRGNFPDRFSGHQFPNYSSELNVNALLLGDSALYLCASSPRQAAWGGYTFGSGTRLTVV.

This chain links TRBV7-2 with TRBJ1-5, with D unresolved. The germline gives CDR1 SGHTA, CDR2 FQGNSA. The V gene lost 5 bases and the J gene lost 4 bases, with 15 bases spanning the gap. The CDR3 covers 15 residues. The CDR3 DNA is TGTGCCAGCAGCCTACGAAGGTCCGCAAATCAGCCCCAGCATTTT. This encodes CASSLRRSANQPQHF.

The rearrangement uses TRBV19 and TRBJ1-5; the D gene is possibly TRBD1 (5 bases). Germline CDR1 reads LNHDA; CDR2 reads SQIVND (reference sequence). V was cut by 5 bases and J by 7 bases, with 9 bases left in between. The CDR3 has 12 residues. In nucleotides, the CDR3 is TGTGCCAGTAGTGCAGGGAGCCAGCCCCAGCATTTT. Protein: CASSAGSQPQHF.

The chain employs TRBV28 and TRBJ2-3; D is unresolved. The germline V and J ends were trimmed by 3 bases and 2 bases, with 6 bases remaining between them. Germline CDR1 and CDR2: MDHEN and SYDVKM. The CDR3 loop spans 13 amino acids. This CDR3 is CASSLGFTDTQYF. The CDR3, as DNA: TGTGCCAGCAGTTTGGGGTTCACAGATACGCAGTATTTT.

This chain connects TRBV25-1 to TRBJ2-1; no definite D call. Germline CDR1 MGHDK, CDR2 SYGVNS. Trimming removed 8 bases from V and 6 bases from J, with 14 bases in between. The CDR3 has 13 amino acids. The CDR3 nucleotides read TGTGCCAGCTTGGGGTACCGTGGCAATGAGCAGTTCTTC. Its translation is CASLGYRGNEQFF.

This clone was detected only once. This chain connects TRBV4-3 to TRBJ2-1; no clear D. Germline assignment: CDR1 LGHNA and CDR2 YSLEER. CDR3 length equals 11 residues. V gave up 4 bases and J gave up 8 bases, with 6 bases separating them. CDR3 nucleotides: TGCGCCAGCAGCCGAATGGATGAGCAGTTCTTC. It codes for CASSRMDEQFF.

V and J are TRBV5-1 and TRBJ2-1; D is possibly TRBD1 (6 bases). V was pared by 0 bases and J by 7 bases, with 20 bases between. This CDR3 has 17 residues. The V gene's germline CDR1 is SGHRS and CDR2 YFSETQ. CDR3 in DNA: TGCGCCAGCAGCTTGGTGGCTGGACTCGAAGGGGGTAATGAGCAGTTCTTC. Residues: CASSLVAGLEGGNEQFF.